This entry is about one TCR beta chain. Its antigen is undetermined. The CDR3 runs to 15 residues. CDR1 and CDR2 (germline): LGHDT, YNNKEL (reference sequence). TCRalpha along with TCRbeta cDNA was subjected to two nested PCRs lasting roughly 17 and 9 cycles. TCRdb reprocessed the 5' RACE reads and keeps a single row for each CDR3 protein, giving no DNA. The specimen's table records over 200,000 distinct CDR3 sequences. These data originate in a study of monozygotic twins with inflammatory bowel disease. Study results and caveats: Patient repertoires may carry noise from differing immunosuppressive treatments.

The TCR comes from a human donor with ulcerative colitis or Crohn's disease, or a healthy co-twin of an affected twin (not recorded which). The rearrangement uses TRBV3-1 and TRBJ1-4; TCRdb proposes TRBD1, but this gene call is untestable without DNA. The sequencing sample was made of blood. CDR3 loop: CASSQGRGTNEKLFF.